This T cell receptor beta chain was identified during a study of blood T cell repertoires in COVID-19. Study summary: COVID-19 samples collected from the United States, Italy and Spain covered acute and convalescent phases. The analysed material was cDNA or gDNA that came from T cells, B-cell-depleted T cells, or PBMCs.

Per the original methods: For nucleated cells, counts were estimated from reference gene primer amplification. This table comes from immunoSEQ multiplex PCR, and its TCRdb copy is limited to in-frame clones, with some not included. V and J calls and clone size follow that table, whereas D and trimming were derived from the DNA. The sample has roughly 120,000 clones, 75% to 85% seen once; the top ten hold 16%. CDR3 length: 11 residues. V lost 2 bases to trimming and J lost 11 bases, with 9 bases between them. The sequenced material came from peripheral blood. The V gene is TRBV12-3 or TRBV12-4, the J gene TRBJ1-1; the D is unclear. The TCR originated in a woman aged 55-69 years with acute or convalescent COVID-19. The CDR3 spells CASSLSRTAFF. DNA of the CDR3: TGTGCCAGCAGTTTAAGCAGGACTGCTTTCTTT.